This TCR beta chain is from a study of lymphopenia after photon versus proton radiotherapy. V lost 4 bases and J 10 bases, leaving 22 bases between the germline ends. This CDR3 is 15 amino acids long. CDR1 and CDR2 from the germline V gene are MNHEY and SMNVEV (reference sequence). The repertoire was sequenced with immunoSEQ multiplex PCR; TCRdb's copy has only in-frame clones and lacks some. The sample carries some 20,000 clones, about nine tenths recorded once. This chain links TRBV27 with TRBJ2-5, with TRBD2 as a possible D gene (6 bases). The receptor was isolated from a man aged 65-85 years with pancreatic cancer. The sequences come from peripheral blood, collected from a patient treated with proton-based radiotherapy. The CDR3 sequence: CASSYTSRRPGDQYF. The CDR3 DNA reads as TGTGCCAGCAGTTACACTAGCCGAAGACCCGGAGACCAGTACTTC.